Sequencing of this TCR beta chain was carried out in a study of post-analysis software for immune sequencing data. Researchers reported that TCR beta cDNA libraries carried unique molecular identifiers. Some 500,000 cDNA molecules were recovered from an input of about 1 to 10 million T cells. TCRdb re-derived calls from the PCR reads in MiXCR, one entry per CDR3 protein. The sample consists of some 890,000 distinct CDR3 sequences, under 70% of them appearing once. Notes on this clonotype: Its antigen is unknown.

Germline CDR1 reads MGHRA; CDR2 reads YSYEKL. The CDR3 is made up of 14 amino acids. Trimming left V 0 bases short and J 6 bases short, with 9 bases between. Study-wide points: Normalized Chao1 diversity was significantly lower in multiple sclerosis patients than in controls. TRBV5-6, TRBV5-1 and TRBV20-1 were among roughly five TRBV segments more frequent in patients than controls.

The J gene is TRBJ2-1, the V gene TRBV4-1; no definite D call. Sequenced: blood. The receptor's source is a girl under 18 with multiple sclerosis. CDR3 protein: CASSQDGRSNEQFF. DNA for the CDR3: TGCGCCAGCAGCCAAGATGGCAGGAGCAATGAGCAGTTCTTC.